This is a list of T cell receptor beta chains from one sample in a study of cytomegalovirus exposure and HLA in healthy donors. Profiling relied on immunoSEQ multiplex PCR, and the TCRdb table lists in-frame clones only, not all of them. Among hundreds of thousands of clones listed, about 79% were seen once. The specimen was PBMCs. Receptor source: a male donor in good health and CMV-seronegative. The CDR3 runs from the conserved cysteine through the conserved F or W. A D gene is named only where the DNA matches it firmly. Not all rows give a size; the values are once, few, many and, for expanded clones, a class.

>TRBV19|TRBJ1-5|-|TRBD1
CASSPGQEVYSNQPQHF
TGTGCCAGTAGTCCGGGACAGGAGGTTTATAGCAATCAGCCCCAGCATTTT
>TRBV7-2|TRBJ2-5|-|TRBD2
CASSLAGGPGETQYF
TGTGCCAGCAGCCTAGCGGGGGGGCCCGGAGAGACCCAGTACTTC
>TRBV4-1|TRBJ1-1|-|TRBD1
CASSQDLGQGTEAFF
TGCGCCAGCAGCCAAGATCTGGGACAGGGCACTGAAGCTTTCTTT
>TRBV6-5|TRBJ1-2|-|-
CASSRPAGSYGYTF
TGTGCCAGCAGCCGCCCGGCAGGGTCCTATGGCTACACCTTC
>TRBV5-4|TRBJ2-2|-|TRBD2
CASSFEAGGLPGELFF
TGTGCCAGCAGCTTTGAGGCGGGAGGGCTACCCGGGGAGCTGTTTTTT
>TRBV4-3|TRBJ2-4|few|TRBD2
CASSHREGLGIQYF
TGCGCCAGCAGCCACCGGGAGGGGTTAGGGATTCAGTACTTC
>TRBV19|TRBJ2-3|-|-
CAISRGLSTDTQYF
TGTGCCATTAGTCGAGGTCTAAGCACAGATACGCAGTATTTT
>TRBV6-5|TRBJ1-1|once|-
CASSYSGVNTEAFF
TGTGCCAGCAGTTACTCAGGGGTGAACACTGAAGCTTTCTTT
>TRBV28|TRBJ2-2|-|-
CASSLGPAFRELFF
TGTGCCAGCAGTTTAGGGCCAGCTTTCCGGGAGCTGTTTTTT
>TRBV19|TRBJ2-7|-|TRBD1
CASSFRLGDSYYEQYF
TGTGCCAGTAGTTTCAGGTTGGGGGACAGCTACTACGAGCAGTACTTC
>TRBV28|TRBJ2-2|-|-
CASSTTEEYTGELFF
TGTGCCAGCAGTACGACAGAAGAATACACCGGGGAGCTGTTTTTT
>TRBV5-4|TRBJ2-1|few|-
CASSPPILERTSYNEQFF
TGTGCCAGCAGCCCCCCTATATTGGAGCGAACGTCCTACAATGAGCAGTTCTTC
>TRBV7-9|TRBJ2-3|-|-
CASTPKRRLADTQYF
TGTGCCAGCACCCCCAAGCGGAGGCTAGCAGATACGCAGTATTTT
>TRBV5-4|TRBJ2-5|-|-
CASSLTGETQYF
TGTGCCAGCAGCCTGACCGGGGAGACCCAGTACTTC
>TRBV4-3|TRBJ2-7|-|TRBD2
CASSQVREGETYEQYF
TGCGCCAGCAGCCAAGTTCGGGAGGGTGAAACCTACGAGCAGTACTTC
>TRBV2|TRBJ2-7|-|TRBD1
CAGPRDSDSYEQYF
TGTGCCGGACCGAGGGACAGCGACTCCTACGAGCAGTACTTC
>TRBV6-4|TRBJ2-3|-|-
CASSDFGQGGDTQYF
TGTGCCAGCAGTGACTTTGGACAGGGAGGGGATACGCAGTATTTT
>TRBV6-4|TRBJ1-5|-|-
CASSDSKGENQPQHF
TGTGCCAGCAGTGACTCTAAAGGGGAAAATCAGCCCCAGCATTTT
>TRBV6-5|TRBJ1-5|few|-
CASRPDSSSQPQHF
TGTGCCAGCAGGCCGGACAGTTCCAGTCAGCCCCAGCATTTT
>TRBV7-2|TRBJ2-1|-|TRBD2
CASSRSGNLLNEQFF
TGTGCCAGCAGCCGGAGCGGGAACCTACTCAATGAGCAGTTCTTC
>TRBV10-3|TRBJ1-1|-|TRBD1
CAITEGAGGTEAFF
TGTGCCATCACCGAGGGGGCAGGAGGCACTGAAGCTTTCTTT
>TRBV28|TRBJ1-1|few|-
CASSFPGLGTEAFF
TGTGCCAGCAGTTTCCCAGGGTTGGGCACTGAAGCTTTCTTT